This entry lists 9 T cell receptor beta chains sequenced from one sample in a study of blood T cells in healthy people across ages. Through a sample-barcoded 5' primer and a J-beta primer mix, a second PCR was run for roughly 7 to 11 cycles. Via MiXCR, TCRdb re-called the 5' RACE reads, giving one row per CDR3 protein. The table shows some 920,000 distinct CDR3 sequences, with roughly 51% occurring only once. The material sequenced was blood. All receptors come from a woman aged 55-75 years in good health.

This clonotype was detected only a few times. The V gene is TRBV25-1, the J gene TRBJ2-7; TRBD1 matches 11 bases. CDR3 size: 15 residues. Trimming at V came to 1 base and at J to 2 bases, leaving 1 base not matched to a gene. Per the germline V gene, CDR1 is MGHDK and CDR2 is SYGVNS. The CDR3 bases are TGTGCCAGCAGTGAATGGGGACAGGGGGCCTACGAGCAGTACTTC. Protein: CASSEWGQGAYEQYF.

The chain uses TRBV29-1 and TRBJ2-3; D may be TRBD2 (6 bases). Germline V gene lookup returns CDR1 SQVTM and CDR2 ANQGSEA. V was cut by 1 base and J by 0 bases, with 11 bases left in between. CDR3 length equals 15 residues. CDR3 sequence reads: CSVEGGAPSTDTQYF. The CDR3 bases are TGCAGCGTTGAAGGCGGGGCCCCAAGCACAGATACGCAGTATTTT.

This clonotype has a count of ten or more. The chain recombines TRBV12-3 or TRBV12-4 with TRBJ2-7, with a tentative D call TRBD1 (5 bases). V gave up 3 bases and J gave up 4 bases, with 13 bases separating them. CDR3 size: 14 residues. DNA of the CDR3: TGTGCCAGCAGTTTGGGTCAGGGTAATTACGAGCAGTACTTC. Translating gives CASSLGQGNYEQYF.

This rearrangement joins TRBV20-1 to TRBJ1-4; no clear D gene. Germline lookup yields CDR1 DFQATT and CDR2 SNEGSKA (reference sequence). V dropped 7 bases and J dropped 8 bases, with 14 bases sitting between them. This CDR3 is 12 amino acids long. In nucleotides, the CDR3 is TGCAGTGTACTTGGCTCGAGCGAAAAACTGTTTTTT. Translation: CSVLGSSEKLFF.

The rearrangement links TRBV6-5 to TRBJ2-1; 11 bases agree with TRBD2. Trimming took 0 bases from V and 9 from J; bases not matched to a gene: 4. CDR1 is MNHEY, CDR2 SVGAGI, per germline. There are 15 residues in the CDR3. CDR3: CASSYSTSGIGEQFF. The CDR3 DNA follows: TGTGCCAGCAGTTACTCGACTAGCGGGATAGGTGAGCAGTTCTTC.

In DNA, the CDR3 is TGTGCCAGTAGTATAGCATCCGGGGACCTTTACGAGCAGTACTTC. This encodes CASSIASGDLYEQYF. This rearrangement joins TRBV19 to TRBJ2-7; perhaps D is TRBD1 or TRBD2 (5 bases each). Trimming took off 1 base at V and 4 bases at J, with 14 bases between the two ends. In germline, CDR1 is LNHDA, CDR2 SQIVND (reference sequence). CDR3 size: 15 residues.

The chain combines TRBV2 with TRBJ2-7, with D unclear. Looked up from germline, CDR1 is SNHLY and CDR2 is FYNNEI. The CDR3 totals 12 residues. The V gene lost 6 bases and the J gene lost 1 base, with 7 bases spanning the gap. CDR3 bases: TGTGCCAGCAGGACAAATTCCTACGAGCAGTACTTC. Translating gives CASRTNSYEQYF.

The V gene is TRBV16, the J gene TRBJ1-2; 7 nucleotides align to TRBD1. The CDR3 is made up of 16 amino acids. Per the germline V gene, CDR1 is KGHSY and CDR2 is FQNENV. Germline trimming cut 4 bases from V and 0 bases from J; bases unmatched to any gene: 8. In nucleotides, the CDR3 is TGTGCCAGCAGCCCTCGGGGACAGCTATCTAACTATGGCTACACCTTC. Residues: CASSPRGQLSNYGYTF.

The CDR3, as DNA: TGCAGTGCTAGAATCCTCTATAGCGGGGCCAACGTCCTGACTTTC. Translated: CSARILYSGANVLTF. The chain recombines TRBV20-1 with TRBJ2-6; D is uncertain. CDR1 and CDR2 from the germline V gene are DFQATT and SNEGSKA (reference sequence). The CDR3 spans 15 residues. The V end was cut by 2 bases, the J end by 4 bases, with 12 bases between.